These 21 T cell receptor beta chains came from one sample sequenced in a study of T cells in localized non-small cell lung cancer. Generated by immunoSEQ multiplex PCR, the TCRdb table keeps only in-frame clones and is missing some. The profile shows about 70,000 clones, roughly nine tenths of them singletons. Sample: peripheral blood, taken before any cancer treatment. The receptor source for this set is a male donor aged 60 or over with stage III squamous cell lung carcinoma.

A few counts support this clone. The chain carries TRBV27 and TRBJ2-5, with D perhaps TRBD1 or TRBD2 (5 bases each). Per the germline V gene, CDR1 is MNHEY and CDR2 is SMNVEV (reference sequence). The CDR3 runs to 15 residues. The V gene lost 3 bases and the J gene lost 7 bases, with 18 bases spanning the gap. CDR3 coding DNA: TGTGCCAGCAGTTTTTCGGGGCCTCCAGTCCGGACCCAGTACTTC. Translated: CASSFSGPPVRTQYF.

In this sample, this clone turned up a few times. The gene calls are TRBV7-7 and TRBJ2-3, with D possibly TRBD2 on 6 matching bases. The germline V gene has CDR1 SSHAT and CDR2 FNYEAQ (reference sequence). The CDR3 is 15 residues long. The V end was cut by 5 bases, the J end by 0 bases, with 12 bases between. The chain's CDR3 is CASSRGEASTDTQYF. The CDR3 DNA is TGTGCCAGCAGCCGAGGGGAGGCGAGCACAGATACGCAGTATTTT.

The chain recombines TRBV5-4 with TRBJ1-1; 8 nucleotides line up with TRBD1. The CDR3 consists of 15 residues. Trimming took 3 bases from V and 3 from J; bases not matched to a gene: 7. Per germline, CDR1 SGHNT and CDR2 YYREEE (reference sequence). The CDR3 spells CASSSGQGRDTEAFF. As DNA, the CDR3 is TGTGCCAGCAGCTCCGGACAGGGAAGGGACACTGAAGCTTTCTTT.

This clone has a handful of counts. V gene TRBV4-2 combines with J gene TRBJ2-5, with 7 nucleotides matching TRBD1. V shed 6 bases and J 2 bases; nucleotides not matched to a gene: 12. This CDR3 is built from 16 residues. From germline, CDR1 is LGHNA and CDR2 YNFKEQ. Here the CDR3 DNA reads TGTGCCAGCAGTCTCGGGACAGAGAAATATCAAGAGACCCAGTACTTC. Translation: CASSLGTEKYQETQYF.

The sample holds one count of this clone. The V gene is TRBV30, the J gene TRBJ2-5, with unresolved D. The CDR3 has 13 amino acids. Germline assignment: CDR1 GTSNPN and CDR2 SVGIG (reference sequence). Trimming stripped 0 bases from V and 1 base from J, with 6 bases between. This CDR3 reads CAWSVQLQETQYF. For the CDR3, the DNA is TGTGCCTGGAGTGTTCAACTCCAAGAGACCCAGTACTTC.

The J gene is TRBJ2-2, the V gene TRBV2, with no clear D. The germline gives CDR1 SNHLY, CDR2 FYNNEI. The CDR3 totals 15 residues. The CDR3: CATQRRRGNTGELFF. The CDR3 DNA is TGTGCAACACAAAGGAGACGAGGGAACACCGGGGAGCTGTTTTTT.

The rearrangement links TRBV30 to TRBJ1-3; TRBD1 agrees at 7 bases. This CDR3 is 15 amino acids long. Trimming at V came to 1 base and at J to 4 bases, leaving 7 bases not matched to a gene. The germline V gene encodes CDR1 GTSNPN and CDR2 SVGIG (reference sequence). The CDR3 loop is CAWSAFQGVGNTIYF. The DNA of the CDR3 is TGTGCCTGGAGTGCTTTCCAGGGGGTCGGAAACACCATATATTTT.

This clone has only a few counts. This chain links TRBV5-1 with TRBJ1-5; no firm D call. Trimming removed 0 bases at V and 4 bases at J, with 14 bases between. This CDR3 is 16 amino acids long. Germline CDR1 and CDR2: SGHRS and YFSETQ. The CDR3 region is CASSLGSNSLNQPQHF. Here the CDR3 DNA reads TGCGCCAGCAGCTTGGGGTCGAACAGCCTTAATCAGCCCCAGCATTTT.

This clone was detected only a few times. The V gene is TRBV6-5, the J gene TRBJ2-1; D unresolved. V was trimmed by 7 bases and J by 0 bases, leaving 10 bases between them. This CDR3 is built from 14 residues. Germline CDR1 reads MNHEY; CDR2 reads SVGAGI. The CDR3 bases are TGTGCCAGCACCGTCTCGAGCTCCTACAATGAGCAGTTCTTC. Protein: CASTVSSSYNEQFF.

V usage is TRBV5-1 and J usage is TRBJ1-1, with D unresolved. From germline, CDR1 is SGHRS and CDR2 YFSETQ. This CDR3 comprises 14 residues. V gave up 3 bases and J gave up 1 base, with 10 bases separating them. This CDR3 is CASSSNAANTEAFF. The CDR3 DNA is TGCGCCAGCAGCTCGAACGCAGCGAACACTGAAGCTTTCTTT.

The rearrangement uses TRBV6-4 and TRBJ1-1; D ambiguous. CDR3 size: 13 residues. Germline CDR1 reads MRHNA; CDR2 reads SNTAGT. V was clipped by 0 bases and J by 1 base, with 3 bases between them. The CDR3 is CASSDSGNTEAFF. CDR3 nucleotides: TGTGCCAGCAGTGACTCAGGGAACACTGAAGCTTTCTTT.

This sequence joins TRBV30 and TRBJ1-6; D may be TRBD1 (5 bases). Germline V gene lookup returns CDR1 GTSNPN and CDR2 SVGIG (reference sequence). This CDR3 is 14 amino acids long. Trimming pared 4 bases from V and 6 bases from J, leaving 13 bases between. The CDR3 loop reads CAWTSGTVNSPLHF. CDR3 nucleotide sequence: TGTGCCTGGACCTCGGGGACTGTTAATTCACCCCTCCACTTT.

The CDR3 region has the DNA TGTGCCAGCAGTTACGGGGGGCAGTGGCAGTACTTC. It translates to CASSYGGQWQYF. This chain links TRBV6-5 with TRBJ2-7; D tentatively reads TRBD1 or TRBD2 (6 bases each). Germline CDR1 and CDR2: MNHEY and SVGAGI. V lost 2 bases and J lost 9, with 11 bases in between. This CDR3 contains 12 residues.

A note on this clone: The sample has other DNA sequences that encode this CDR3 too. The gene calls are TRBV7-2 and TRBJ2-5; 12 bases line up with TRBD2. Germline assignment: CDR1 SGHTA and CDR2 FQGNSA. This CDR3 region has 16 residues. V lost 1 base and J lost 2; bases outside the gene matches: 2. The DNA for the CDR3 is TGTGCCAGCAGCTTAGGTACTAGCGGGGGGCAAGAGACCCAGTACTTC. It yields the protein CASSLGTSGGQETQYF.

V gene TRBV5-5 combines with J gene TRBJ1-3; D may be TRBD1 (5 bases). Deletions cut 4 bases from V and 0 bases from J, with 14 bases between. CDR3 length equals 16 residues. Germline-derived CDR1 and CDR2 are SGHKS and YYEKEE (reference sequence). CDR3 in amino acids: CASSDYRRRSGNTIYF. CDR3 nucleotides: TGTGCCAGCAGCGATTACAGGCGTCGCTCTGGAAACACCATATATTTT.

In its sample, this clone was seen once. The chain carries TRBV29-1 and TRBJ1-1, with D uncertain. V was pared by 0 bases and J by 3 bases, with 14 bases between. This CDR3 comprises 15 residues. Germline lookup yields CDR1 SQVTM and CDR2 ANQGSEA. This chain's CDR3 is CSVEDSTQRDTEAFF. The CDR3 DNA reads TGCAGCGTTGAAGATTCGACACAAAGGGACACTGAAGCTTTCTTT.

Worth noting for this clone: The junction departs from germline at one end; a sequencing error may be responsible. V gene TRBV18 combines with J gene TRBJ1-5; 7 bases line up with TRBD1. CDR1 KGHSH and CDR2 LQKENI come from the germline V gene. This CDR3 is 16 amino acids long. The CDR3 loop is CASSPRQGLGNQPQHF. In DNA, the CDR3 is TGTGCCAGCTCCCCACGACAGGGATTAGGCAATCAGCCCCAGCATTTT.

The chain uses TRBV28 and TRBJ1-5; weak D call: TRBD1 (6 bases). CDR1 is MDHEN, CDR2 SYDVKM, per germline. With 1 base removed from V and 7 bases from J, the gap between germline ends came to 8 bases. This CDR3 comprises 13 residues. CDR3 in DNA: TGTGCCAGCAGTTTATTTAGGGGGCAGCCCCAGCATTTT. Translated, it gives CASSLFRGQPQHF.

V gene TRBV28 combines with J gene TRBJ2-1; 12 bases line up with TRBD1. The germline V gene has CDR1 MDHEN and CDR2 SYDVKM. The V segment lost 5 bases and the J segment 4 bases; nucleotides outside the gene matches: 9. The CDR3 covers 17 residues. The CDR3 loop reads CASSLTRDRGLYNEQFF. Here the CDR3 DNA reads TGTGCCAGCAGTCTCACTCGGGACAGGGGGCTATACAATGAGCAGTTCTTC. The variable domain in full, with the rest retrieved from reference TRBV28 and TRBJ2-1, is DVKVTQSSRYLVKRTGEKVFLECVQDMDHENMFWYRQDPGLGLRLIYFSYDVKMKEKGDIPEGYSVSREKKERFSLILESASTNQTSMYLCASSLTRDRGLYNEQFFGPGTRLTVL.

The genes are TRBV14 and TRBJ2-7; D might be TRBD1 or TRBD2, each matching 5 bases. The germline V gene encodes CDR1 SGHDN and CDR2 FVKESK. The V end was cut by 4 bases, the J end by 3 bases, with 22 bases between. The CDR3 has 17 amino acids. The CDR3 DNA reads TGTGCCAGCAGCCCAAGAATCTTCCGGGACGGAAACTACGAGCAGTACTTC. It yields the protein CASSPRIFRDGNYEQYF.

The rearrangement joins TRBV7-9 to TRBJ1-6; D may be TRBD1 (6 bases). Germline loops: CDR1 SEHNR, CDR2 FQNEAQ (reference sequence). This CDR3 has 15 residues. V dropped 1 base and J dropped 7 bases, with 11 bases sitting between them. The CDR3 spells CASSLVGQMNSPLHF. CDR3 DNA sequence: TGTGCCAGCAGCTTAGTCGGACAGATGAATTCACCCCTCCACTTT.